Listed below are T cell receptor beta chains from one sample, sequenced in a study of T cell responses to AZD1222 COVID-19 vaccine. Sequencing used immunoSEQ multiplex PCR; TCRdb keeps in-frame clones, though not all of them. This sample carries about 85,000 clones, 86% of them seen once, and the ten largest clones take about 8%. The sequencing here drew on peripheral blood, taken on day 0 of AZD1222 vaccination. These receptors all stem from an adult in good health. The CDR3 runs from the conserved cysteine through the conserved F or W. A D gene is named only where the DNA matches it firmly. Size is stated for part of the rows, as once, few or many counts, or as a class when the clone is expanded.

J: TRBJ1-5; length: 15; V: TRBV27; D: TRBD1; size: few; CDR3: CASSSTGTVNQPQHF; DNA: TGTGCCAGCAGTTCAACAGGGACAGTCAATCAGCCCCAGCATTTT
J: TRBJ1-2; length: 17; V: TRBV28; D: .; size: .; CDR3: CASSAGTGLFPKEGYTF; DNA: TGTGCCAGCAGCGCAGGGACCGGCCTGTTTCCTAAGGAGGGCTACACCTTC
J: TRBJ2-5; length: 13; V: TRBV27; D: .; size: .; CDR3: CASSSNGIETQYF; DNA: TGTGCCAGCAGTTCAAATGGGATTGAGACCCAGTACTTC
J: TRBJ1-2; length: 14; V: TRBV28; D: .; size: .; CDR3: CASSFGRGVYGYTF; DNA: TGTGCCAGCAGTTTTGGTCGGGGCGTCTATGGCTACACCTTC
J: TRBJ2-1; length: 15; V: TRBV28; D: .; size: .; CDR3: CASSSNSGINNEQFF; DNA: TGTGCCAGCAGTTCAAATTCCGGGATAAACAATGAGCAGTTCTTC
J: TRBJ1-5; length: 13; V: TRBV4-2; D: .; size: .; CDR3: CASSPDILQPQHF; DNA: TGTGCCAGCAGCCCAGATATCCTCCAGCCCCAGCATTTT
J: TRBJ1-5; length: 14; V: TRBV9; D: .; size: .; CDR3: CASSPNVVQEPQHF; DNA: TGTGCCAGCAGCCCCAATGTTGTACAGGAGCCCCAGCATTTT
J: TRBJ2-1; length: 17; V: TRBV7-9; D: TRBD2; size: .; CDR3: CASSSIRLAGKGNEQFF; DNA: TGTGCCAGCAGCTCAATTAGACTAGCGGGAAAGGGGAATGAGCAGTTCTTC
J: TRBJ2-1; length: 15; V: TRBV5-1; D: TRBD2; size: once; CDR3: CASRARASGYNEQFF; DNA: TGCGCCAGCAGGGCCAGGGCTAGCGGGTACAATGAGCAGTTCTTC
J: TRBJ2-2; length: 15; V: TRBV27; D: .; size: .; CDR3: CASTYGASNTGELFF; DNA: TGTGCCAGCACCTACGGGGCCTCGAACACCGGGGAGCTGTTTTTT
J: TRBJ2-7; length: 14; V: TRBV7-8; D: .; size: .; CDR3: CASSLDSGVGEQYF; DNA: TGTGCCAGCAGCTTAGATTCGGGGGTGGGCGAGCAGTACTTC
J: TRBJ2-3; length: 14; V: TRBV12-5; D: .; size: .; CDR3: CASARTFGADTQYF; DNA: TGTGCTAGTGCCAGGACTTTTGGGGCAGATACGCAGTATTTT
J: TRBJ1-3; length: 12; V: TRBV29-1; D: .; size: .; CDR3: CSAGTSGNTIYF; DNA: TGCAGCGCTGGGACAAGCGGAAACACCATATATTTT
J: TRBJ1-2; length: 12; V: TRBV11-3; D: .; size: .; CDR3: CASSLNIYGYTF; DNA: TGTGCCAGCAGCTTAAACATCTATGGCTACACCTTC
J: TRBJ2-3; length: 14; V: TRBV29-1; D: TRBD2; size: .; CDR3: CSVSAGESTDTQYF; DNA: TGCAGCGTTTCGGCGGGAGAAAGCACAGATACGCAGTATTTT